The sequence of this T cell receptor beta chain was determined in a study of memory CD4+ T cells and cytomegalovirus serostatus. Study-wide points: Median bootstrapped AUC for CMV status was around 0.96 originally, approximately 0.91 US-trained. About 40% of the roughly 160 known CMV-associated TCRbeta sequences appeared in CD4+ memory.

Single viable CD3+CD4+CD8-CD45RO+ cells were sorted as the memory CD4+ T cells. Serostatus was set by detecting CMV pp150, pp28, p38, p52 IgG. Produced via immunoSEQ multiplex PCR; TCRdb's table is partial and in-frame only. The top ten clones hold approximately 0.77% of a sample with about 41,000 clones, roughly 77% of them seen once. Trimming took 3 bases from V and 4 from J, leaving 6 bases between them. The CDR3 has 12 amino acids. Germline lookup yields CDR1 SGHTA and CDR2 FQGNSA. A note on this clone: The antigen is undetermined.

The chain links TRBV7-2 to TRBJ1-2; unclear D gene. Sequenced material: memory CD4+ T cells from blood. This TCR was sampled from an adult in good health and CMV-seronegative. The CDR3 reads CASSLTGYGYTF. CDR3 DNA: TGTGCCAGCAGCTTGACCGGCTATGGCTACACCTTC.